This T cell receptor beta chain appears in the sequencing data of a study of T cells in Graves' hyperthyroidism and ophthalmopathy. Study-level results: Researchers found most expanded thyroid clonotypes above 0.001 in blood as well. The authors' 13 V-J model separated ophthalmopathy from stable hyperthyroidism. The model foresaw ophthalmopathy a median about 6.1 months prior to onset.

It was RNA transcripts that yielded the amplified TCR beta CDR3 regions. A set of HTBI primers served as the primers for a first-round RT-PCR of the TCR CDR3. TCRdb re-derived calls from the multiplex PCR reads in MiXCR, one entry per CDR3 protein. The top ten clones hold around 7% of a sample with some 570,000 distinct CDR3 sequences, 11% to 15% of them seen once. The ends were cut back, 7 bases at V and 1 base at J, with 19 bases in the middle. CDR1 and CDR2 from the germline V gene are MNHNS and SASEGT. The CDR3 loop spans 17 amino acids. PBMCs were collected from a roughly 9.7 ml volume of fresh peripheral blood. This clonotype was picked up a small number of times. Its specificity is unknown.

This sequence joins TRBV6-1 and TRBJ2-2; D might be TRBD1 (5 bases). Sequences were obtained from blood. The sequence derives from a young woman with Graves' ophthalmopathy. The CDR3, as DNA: TGTGCCAGCACTATGAAAGGAAGACAGTTGAACACCGGGGAGCTGTTTTTT. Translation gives CASTMKGRQLNTGELFF.